These 15 T cell receptor beta chains came from one sample sequenced in a study of cytomegalovirus exposure and HLA in healthy donors. The PCR ran on 60 Vbeta and 13 Jbeta primers. The repertoire was sequenced with immunoSEQ multiplex PCR; TCRdb's copy has only in-frame clones and lacks some. This table has 170,000 or so clones, 60% to 80% appearing once. Source material: PBMCs. Source of these receptors: a woman aged 50 to 60 in good health and CMV-seropositive.

This clone was counted once. The genes are TRBV6-4 and TRBJ1-2; D not certain. V lost 0 bases and J lost 3, with 11 bases in between. Germline CDR1 and CDR2: MRHNA and SNTAGT. CDR3 length: 15 residues. The chain's CDR3 is CASSDSREQDYGYTF. The CDR3 region has the DNA TGTGCCAGCAGTGACTCACGGGAGCAGGACTATGGCTACACCTTC.

The chain joins TRBV5-1 to TRBJ2-7; D may be TRBD1 (5 bases). Germline CDR1 SGHRS, CDR2 YFSETQ. The CDR3 runs 12 residues. V dropped 5 bases and J dropped 0 bases, with 6 bases sitting between them. The CDR3 reads CASSGASYEQYF. The CDR3 nucleotides read TGCGCCAGCAGTGGGGCCTCCTACGAGCAGTACTTC.

This rearrangement joins TRBV4-1 to TRBJ1-5; no clear D. V shed 0 bases and J shed 3 bases, with 6 bases lying between them. Germline V lookup: CDR1 MGHRA, CDR2 YSYEKL. The CDR3 spans 14 residues. CDR3 DNA sequence: TGCGCCAGCAGCCAAGATGAGCTCAATCAGCCCCAGCATTTT. This encodes CASSQDELNQPQHF.

This chain connects TRBV27 to TRBJ2-3; 7 positions match TRBD1. Trimming removed 6 bases from V and 4 bases from J; junction bases left unmatched: 4. The CDR3 consists of 13 residues. Germline-derived CDR1 and CDR2 are MNHEY and SMNVEV (reference sequence). CDR3 sequence reads: CASSLTGPDTQYF. CDR3 DNA: TGTGCCAGCAGCTTGACAGGGCCAGATACGCAGTATTTT.

V usage is TRBV5-6 and J usage is TRBJ1-5, with 7 bases fitting TRBD1. Germline V lookup: CDR1 SGHDT, CDR2 YYEEEE. This CDR3 contains 14 residues. Germline trimming cut 3 bases from V and 3 bases from J; bases unmatched to any gene: 3. The chain's CDR3 is CASSSGTDNQPQHF. In nucleotides, the CDR3 is TGTGCCAGCAGCTCCGGGACAGACAATCAGCCCCAGCATTTT. Filled out from reference TRBV5-6 and TRBJ1-5, the complete variable domain reads DAGVTQSPTHLIKTRGQQVTLRCSPKSGHDTVSWYQQALGQGPQFIFQYYEEEERQRGNFPDRFSGHQFPNYSSELNVNALLLGDSALYLCASSSGTDNQPQHFGDGTRLSIL.

V usage is TRBV2 and J usage is TRBJ2-7; 9 bases fit TRBD1. The CDR3 is 13 amino acids. V trimming: 5 bases; J trimming: 10 bases; junction bases outside the gene matches: 9. CDR1 and CDR2 from the germline V gene are SNHLY and FYNNEI. The DNA for the CDR3 is TGTGCCAGCAGTCCCGGGACAGGGATTCATCAGTACTTC. As protein: CASSPGTGIHQYF.

This clone was recorded only once. V usage is TRBV5-1 and J usage is TRBJ2-2, with D maybe TRBD1 (5 bases). V gave up 2 bases and J gave up 3 bases, with 8 bases separating them. The CDR3 loop spans 14 amino acids. Germline loops: CDR1 SGHRS, CDR2 YFSETQ. The DNA for the CDR3 is TGCGCCAGCAGCTTACGACAGTACACCGGGGAGCTGTTTTTT. Its translation is CASSLRQYTGELFF.

This chain links TRBV19 with TRBJ2-1; D unresolved. The CDR3 extends over 15 amino acids. Trimming pared 1 base from V and 0 bases from J, leaving 7 bases between. CDR1 LNHDA and CDR2 SQIVND come from the germline V gene (reference sequence). The CDR3 nucleotides read TGTGCCAGTAGTATAGGGGCCCCCTCCTACAATGAGCAGTTCTTC. Its protein is CASSIGAPSYNEQFF.

The genes are TRBV6-5 and TRBJ1-2, with D maybe TRBD1 (5 bases). The CDR3 extends over 15 amino acids. Germline loops: CDR1 MNHEY, CDR2 SVGAGI. Trimming took 0 bases from V and 0 from J, leaving 8 bases between them. CDR3 in amino acids: CASSYSATANYGYTF. The CDR3 nucleotides read TGTGCCAGCAGTTACTCCGCGACAGCTAACTATGGCTACACCTTC.

The chain combines TRBV18 with TRBJ1-3; the D is unclear. Trimming pared 1 base from V and 1 base from J, leaving 14 bases between. CDR3 length equals 17 residues. Germline V gene lookup returns CDR1 KGHSH and CDR2 LQKENI. The CDR3 spells CASSPRPGGASGNTIYF. The CDR3 DNA follows: TGTGCCAGCTCACCACGGCCCGGAGGTGCTTCTGGAAACACCATATATTTT.

The chain uses TRBV19 and TRBJ1-1; D not certain. The CDR3 runs to 14 residues. Between the trimmed V and J ends, which lost 3 bases and 1 base, there was a span of 9 bases. Germline V gives CDR1 LNHDA, CDR2 SQIVND (reference sequence). The CDR3 reads CASSMRNRNTEAFF. DNA for the CDR3: TGTGCCAGTAGTATGAGAAACAGGAACACTGAAGCTTTCTTT. The entire variable domain, with the rest obtained from reference TRBV19 and TRBJ1-1, is as follows: DGGITQSPKYLFRKEGQNVTLSCEQNLNHDAMYWYRQDPGQGLRLIYYSQIVNDFQKGDIAEGYSVSREKKESFPLTVTSAQKNPTAFYLCASSMRNRNTEAFFGQGTRLTVV.

This chain joins TRBV2 and TRBJ1-2, with D perhaps TRBD1 (6 bases). The ends were cut back, 6 bases at V and 6 bases at J, with 11 bases in the middle. CDR1 and CDR2 from the germline V gene are SNHLY and FYNNEI. The CDR3 sequence is 12 residues long. The CDR3 DNA reads as TGTGCCAGCAGACAAGCAGGGGATGGCTACACCTTC. As protein: CASRQAGDGYTF. Filled out from reference TRBV2 and TRBJ1-2, the complete variable domain reads EPEVTQTPSHQVTQMGQEVILRCVPISNHLYFYWYRQILGQKVEFLVSFYNNEISEKSEIFDDQFSVERPDGSNFTLKIRSTKLEDSAMYFCASRQAGDGYTFGSGTRLTVV.

The CDR3 protein is CASSAGQSSYEQYF. CDR3 bases: TGTGCCAGCAGTGCGGGACAGAGCTCCTACGAGCAGTACTTC. This sequence joins TRBV6-5 and TRBJ2-7; perhaps TRBD1 as D (7 bases). The CDR3 sequence is 14 residues long. The V gene lost 5 bases and the J gene lost 0 bases, with 11 bases spanning the gap. CDR1 and CDR2 from the germline V gene are MNHEY and SVGAGI.

The genes are TRBV9 and TRBJ1-6; D may be TRBD1 (5 bases). Germline CDR1 is SGDLS and CDR2 is YYNGEE. This CDR3 has 14 amino acids. Trimming removed 0 bases at V and 9 bases at J, with 10 bases between. This CDR3 reads CASSVDVGRSPLHF. DNA of the CDR3: TGTGCCAGCAGCGTAGATGTGGGGCGTTCACCCCTCCACTTT.

The CDR3: CASSLVGSRSSYNEQFF. The CDR3 DNA sequence: TGTGCCAGCAGCTTAGTAGGGAGCCGCAGCTCCTACAATGAGCAGTTCTTC. This chain uses TRBV11-1 with TRBJ2-1; TRBD2 is a possible D gene (5 bases). With 1 base removed from V and 0 bases from J, the gap between germline ends came to 13 bases. The CDR3 loop spans 17 amino acids. Germline V CDR1 and CDR2: SGHAT, FQDESV (reference sequence).